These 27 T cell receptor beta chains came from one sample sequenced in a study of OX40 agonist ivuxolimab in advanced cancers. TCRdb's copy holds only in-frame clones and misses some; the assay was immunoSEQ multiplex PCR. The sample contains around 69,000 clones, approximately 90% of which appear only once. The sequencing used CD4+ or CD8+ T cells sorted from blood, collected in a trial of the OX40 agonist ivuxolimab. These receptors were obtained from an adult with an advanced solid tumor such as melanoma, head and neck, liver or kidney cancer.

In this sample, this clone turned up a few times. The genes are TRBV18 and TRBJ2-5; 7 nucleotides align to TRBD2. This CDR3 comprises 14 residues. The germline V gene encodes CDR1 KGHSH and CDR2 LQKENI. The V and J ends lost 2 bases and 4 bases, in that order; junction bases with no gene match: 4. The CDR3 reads CASSPAGDGETQYF. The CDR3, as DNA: TGTGCCAGCTCACCAGCGGGGGACGGAGAGACCCAGTACTTC.

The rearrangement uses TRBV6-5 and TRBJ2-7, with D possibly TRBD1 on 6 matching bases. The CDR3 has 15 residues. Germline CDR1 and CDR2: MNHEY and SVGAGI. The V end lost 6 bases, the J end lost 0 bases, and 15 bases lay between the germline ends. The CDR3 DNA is TGTGCCAGCAGGCGACAGGCCATGAGCTCCTACGAGCAGTACTTC. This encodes CASRRQAMSSYEQYF.

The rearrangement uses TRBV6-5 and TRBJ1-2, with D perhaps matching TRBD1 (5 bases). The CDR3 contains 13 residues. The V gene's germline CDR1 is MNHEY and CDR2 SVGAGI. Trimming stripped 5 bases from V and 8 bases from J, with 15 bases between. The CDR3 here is CASSQGTVQGYTF. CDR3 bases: TGTGCCAGCAGTCAAGGGACGGTTCAGGGCTACACCTTC.

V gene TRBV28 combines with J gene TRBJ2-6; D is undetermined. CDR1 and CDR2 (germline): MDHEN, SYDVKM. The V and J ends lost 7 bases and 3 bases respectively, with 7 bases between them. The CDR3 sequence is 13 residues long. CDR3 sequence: CASTLGGANVLTF. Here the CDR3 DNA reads TGTGCCAGCACCCTAGGTGGGGCCAACGTCCTGACTTTC.

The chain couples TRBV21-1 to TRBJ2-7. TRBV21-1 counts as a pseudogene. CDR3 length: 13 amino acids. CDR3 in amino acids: CATTVRANYEQYF. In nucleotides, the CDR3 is TGTGCCACCACGGTCAGAGCCAACTACGAGCAGTACTTC.

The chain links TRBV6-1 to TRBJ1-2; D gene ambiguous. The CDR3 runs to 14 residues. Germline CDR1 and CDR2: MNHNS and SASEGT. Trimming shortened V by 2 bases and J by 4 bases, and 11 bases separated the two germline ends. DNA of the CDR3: TGTGCCAGCAGTGAAAGTGTGCGGGCCTATGGCTACACCTTC. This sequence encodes CASSESVRAYGYTF.

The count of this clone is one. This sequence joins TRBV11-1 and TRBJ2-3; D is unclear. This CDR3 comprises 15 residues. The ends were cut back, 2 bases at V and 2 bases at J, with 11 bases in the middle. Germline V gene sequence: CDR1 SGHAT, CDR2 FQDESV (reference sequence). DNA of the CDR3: TGTGCCAGCAGCTTATCTGGCATCTCCACAGATACGCAGTATTTT. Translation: CASSLSGISTDTQYF.

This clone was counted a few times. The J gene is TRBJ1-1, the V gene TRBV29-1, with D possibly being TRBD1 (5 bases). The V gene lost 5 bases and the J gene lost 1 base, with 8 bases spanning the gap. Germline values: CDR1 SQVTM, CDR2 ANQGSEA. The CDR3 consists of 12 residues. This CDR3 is CSVRQSNTEAFF. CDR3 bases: TGCAGCGTTAGACAGTCGAACACTGAAGCTTTCTTT.

In nucleotides, the CDR3 is TGTGCCAGCAGCCAAGGGCGGGACAGGGGCTTCTACGAGCAGTACTTC. This codes for CASSQGRDRGFYEQYF. The J gene is TRBJ2-7, the V gene TRBV14, with 10 bases lining up with TRBD1. V shed 1 base, J shed 3 bases, and the junction held 6 bases outside the gene matches. This CDR3 contains 16 residues. Germline V CDR1 and CDR2: SGHDN, FVKESK.

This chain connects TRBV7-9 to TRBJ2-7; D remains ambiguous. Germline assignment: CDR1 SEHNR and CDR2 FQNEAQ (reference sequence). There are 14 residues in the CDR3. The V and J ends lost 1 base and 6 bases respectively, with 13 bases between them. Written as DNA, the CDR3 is TGTGCCAGCAGCTTAGAACTCACATGGGGCGAGCAGTACTTC. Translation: CASSLELTWGEQYF.

The CDR3 sequence is CASSLTTVSGANVLTF. The DNA of the CDR3 is TGCGCCAGCAGCCTAACGACCGTGTCTGGGGCCAACGTCCTGACTTTC. The chain has TRBV5-1 and TRBJ2-6; D ambiguous. The germline V gene has CDR1 SGHRS and CDR2 YFSETQ. The germline V and J ends were trimmed by 4 bases and 1 base, with 12 bases remaining between them. The CDR3 runs 16 residues.

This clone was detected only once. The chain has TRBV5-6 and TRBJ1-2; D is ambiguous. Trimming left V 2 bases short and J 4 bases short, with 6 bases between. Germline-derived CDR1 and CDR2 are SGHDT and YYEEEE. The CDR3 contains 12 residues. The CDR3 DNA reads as TGTGCCAGCAGCTTATCAGGCTATGGCTACACCTTC. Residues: CASSLSGYGYTF.

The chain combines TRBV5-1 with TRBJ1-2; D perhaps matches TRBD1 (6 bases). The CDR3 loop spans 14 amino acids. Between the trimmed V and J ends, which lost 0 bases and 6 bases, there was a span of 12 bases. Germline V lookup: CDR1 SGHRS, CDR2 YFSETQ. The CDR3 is CASSLDRARDGYTF. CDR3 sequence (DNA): TGCGCCAGCAGCTTGGACAGGGCGAGGGATGGCTACACCTTC.

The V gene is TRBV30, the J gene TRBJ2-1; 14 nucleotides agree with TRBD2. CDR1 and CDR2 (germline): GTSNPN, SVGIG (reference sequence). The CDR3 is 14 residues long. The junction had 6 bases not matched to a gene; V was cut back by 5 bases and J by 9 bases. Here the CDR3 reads CAWGTSGSGGEQFF. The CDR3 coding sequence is TGTGCCTGGGGGACTAGCGGGAGTGGAGGTGAGCAGTTCTTC.

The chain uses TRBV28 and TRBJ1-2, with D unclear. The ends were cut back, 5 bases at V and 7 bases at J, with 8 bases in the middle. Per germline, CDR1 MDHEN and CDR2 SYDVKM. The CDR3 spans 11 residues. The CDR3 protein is CASSTPSGYTF. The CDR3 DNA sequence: TGTGCCAGCAGTACACCCAGTGGCTACACCTTC.

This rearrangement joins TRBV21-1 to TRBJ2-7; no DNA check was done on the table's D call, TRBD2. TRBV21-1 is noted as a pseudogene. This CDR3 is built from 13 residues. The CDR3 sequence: CASRLAGYYEQYF. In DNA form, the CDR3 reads TGTGCCAGCAGGCTAGCGGGATATTACGAGCAGTACTTC.

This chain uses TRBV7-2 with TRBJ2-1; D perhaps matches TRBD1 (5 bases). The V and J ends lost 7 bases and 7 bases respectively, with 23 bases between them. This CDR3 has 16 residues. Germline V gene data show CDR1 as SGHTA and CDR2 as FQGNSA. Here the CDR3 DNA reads TGTGCCAGCACCCGTGTTTTCGACCAGGGTAGTAATGAGCAGTTCTTC. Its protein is CASTRVFDQGSNEQFF.

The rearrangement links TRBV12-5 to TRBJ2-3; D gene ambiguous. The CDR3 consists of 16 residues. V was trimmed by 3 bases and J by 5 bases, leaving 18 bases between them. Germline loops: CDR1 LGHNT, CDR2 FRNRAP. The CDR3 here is CASGFRIIGSLDTQYF. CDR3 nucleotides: TGTGCTAGTGGTTTTCGGATTATTGGAAGCTTAGATACGCAGTATTTT.

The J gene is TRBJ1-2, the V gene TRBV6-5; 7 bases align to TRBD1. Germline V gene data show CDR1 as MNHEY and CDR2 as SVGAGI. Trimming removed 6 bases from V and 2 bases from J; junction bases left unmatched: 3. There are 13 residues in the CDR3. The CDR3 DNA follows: TGTGCCAGCAGCCTGACAGGGAACTATGGCTACACCTTC. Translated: CASSLTGNYGYTF.

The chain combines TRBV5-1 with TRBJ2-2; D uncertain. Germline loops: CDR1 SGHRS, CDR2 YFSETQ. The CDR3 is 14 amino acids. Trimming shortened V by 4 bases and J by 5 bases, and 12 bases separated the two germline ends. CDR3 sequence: CASSPDGRTGELFF. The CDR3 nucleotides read TGCGCCAGCAGCCCGGATGGTCGAACCGGGGAGCTGTTTTTT. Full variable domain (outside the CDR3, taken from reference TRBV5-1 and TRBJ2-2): KAGVTQTPRYLIKTRGQQVTLSCSPISGHRSVSWYQQTPGQGLQFLFEYFSETQRNKGNFPGRFSGRQFSNSRSEMNVSTLELGDSALYLCASSPDGRTGELFFGEGSRLTVL.

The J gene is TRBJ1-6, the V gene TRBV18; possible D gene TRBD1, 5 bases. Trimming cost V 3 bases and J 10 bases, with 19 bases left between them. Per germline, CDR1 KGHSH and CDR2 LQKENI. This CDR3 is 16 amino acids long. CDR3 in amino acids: CASSPRQSAEGSPLHF. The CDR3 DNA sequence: TGTGCCAGCTCACCGCGACAGTCGGCAGAGGGGTCACCCCTCCACTTT.

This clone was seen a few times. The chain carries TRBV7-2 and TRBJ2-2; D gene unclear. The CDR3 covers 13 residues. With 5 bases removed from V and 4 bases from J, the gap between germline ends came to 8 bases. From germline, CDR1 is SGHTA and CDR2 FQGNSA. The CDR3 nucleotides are TGTGCCAGCAGCCCCGACGTCACCGGGGAGCTGTTTTTT. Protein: CASSPDVTGELFF. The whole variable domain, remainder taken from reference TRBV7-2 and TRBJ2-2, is GAGVSQSPSNKVTEKGKDVELRCDPISGHTALYWYRQSLGQGLEFLIYFQGNSAPDKSGLPSDRFSAERTGGSVSTLTIQRTQQEDSAVYLCASSPDVTGELFFGEGSRLTVL.

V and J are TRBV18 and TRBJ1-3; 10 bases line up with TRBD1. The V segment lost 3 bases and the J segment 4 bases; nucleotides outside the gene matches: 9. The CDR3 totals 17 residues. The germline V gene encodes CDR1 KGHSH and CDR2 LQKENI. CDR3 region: CASSPGQGLLSGNTIYF. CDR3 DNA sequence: TGTGCCAGCTCACCGGGACAGGGGCTTCTCTCGGGAAACACCATATATTTT.

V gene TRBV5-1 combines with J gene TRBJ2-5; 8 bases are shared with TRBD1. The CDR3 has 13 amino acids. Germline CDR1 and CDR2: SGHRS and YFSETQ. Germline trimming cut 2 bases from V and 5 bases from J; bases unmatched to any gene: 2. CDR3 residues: CASSLTGGETQYF. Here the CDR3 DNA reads TGCGCCAGCAGCTTAACAGGGGGGGAGACCCAGTACTTC.

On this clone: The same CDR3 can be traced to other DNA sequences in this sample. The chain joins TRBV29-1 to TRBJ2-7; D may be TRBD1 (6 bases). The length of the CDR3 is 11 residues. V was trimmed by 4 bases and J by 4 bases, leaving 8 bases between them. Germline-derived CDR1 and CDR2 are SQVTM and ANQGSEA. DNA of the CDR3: TGCAGCGTTGGAACAGGGTACGAGCAGTACTTC. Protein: CSVGTGYEQYF.

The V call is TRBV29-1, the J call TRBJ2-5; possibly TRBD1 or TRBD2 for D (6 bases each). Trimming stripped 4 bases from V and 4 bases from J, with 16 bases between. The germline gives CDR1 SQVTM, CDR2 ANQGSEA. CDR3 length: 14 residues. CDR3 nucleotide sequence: TGCAGCGTTGTAAACGTAGGGGGAGGAGAGACCCAGTACTTC. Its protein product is CSVVNVGGGETQYF. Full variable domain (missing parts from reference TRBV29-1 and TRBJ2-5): SAVISQKPSRDICQRGTSLTIQCQVDSQVTMMFWYRQQPGQSLTLIATANQGSEATYESGFVIDKFPISRPNLTFSTLTVSNMSPEDSSIYLCSVVNVGGGETQYFGPGTRLLVL.

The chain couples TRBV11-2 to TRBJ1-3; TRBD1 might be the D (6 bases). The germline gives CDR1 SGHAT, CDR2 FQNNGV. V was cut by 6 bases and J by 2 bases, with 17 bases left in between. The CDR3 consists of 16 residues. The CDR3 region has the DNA TGTGCCAGCAGTTCCAACGGACCAGGGGCTGGAAACACCATATATTTT. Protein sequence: CASSSNGPGAGNTIYF.